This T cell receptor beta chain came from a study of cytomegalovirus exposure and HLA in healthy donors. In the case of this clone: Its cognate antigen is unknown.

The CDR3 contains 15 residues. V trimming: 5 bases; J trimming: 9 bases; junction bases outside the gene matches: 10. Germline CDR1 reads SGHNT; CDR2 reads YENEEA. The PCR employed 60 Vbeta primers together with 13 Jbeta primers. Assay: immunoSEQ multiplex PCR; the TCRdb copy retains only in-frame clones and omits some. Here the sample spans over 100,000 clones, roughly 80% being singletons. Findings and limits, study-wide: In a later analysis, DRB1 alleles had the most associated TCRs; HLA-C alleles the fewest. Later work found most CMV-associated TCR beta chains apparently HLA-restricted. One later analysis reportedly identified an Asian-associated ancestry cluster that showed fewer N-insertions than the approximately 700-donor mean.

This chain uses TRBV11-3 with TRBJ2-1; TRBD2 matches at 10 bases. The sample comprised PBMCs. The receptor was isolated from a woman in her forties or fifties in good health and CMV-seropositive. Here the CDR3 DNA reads TGTGCCAGCAGCCTGAAGCGGGGGGGCTGGGGTGAGCAGTTCTTC. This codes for CASSLKRGGWGEQFF.